Given below is one TCR beta chain in context. This specimen comes from a study of PD-1 blockade in classical Hodgkin lymphoma. J lost 1 base, V lost 0 bases, and 8 bases had no gene match. Germline-derived CDR1 and CDR2 are SGHNT and YYREEE (reference sequence). This CDR3 has 19 residues. As to time point: cycle 4 day 1 (C4D1), after around six weeks of nivolumab. Brentuximab vedotin exposure varied among the patients, all of whom had relapsed after autologous stem cell transplantation. Starting with thawed PBMCs, CD4+ T cells were purified by magnetic negative selection. The assay was immunoSEQ multiplex PCR, and TCRdb's table has in-frame clones only and misses some. The sample shows 25,000 to 35,000 clones, roughly 80% of them seen only once.

The clonotype was recovered from a human donor with classical Hodgkin lymphoma. The chain carries TRBV5-4 and TRBJ2-2, with 11 bases identical to TRBD2. Source: CD4+ T cells from blood, taken before the fourth cycle of nivolumab. The CDR3 loop is CASSLGSSGGVMNTGELFF. CDR3 sequence (DNA): TGTGCCAGCAGCTTGGGGAGTAGCGGGGGGGTAATGAACACCGGGGAGCTGTTTTTT.